This T cell receptor beta chain is from a study of identical twins. This clonotype was seen a handful of times. Antigen unknown. V dropped 5 bases and J dropped 0 bases, with 23 bases sitting between them. CDR3 length equals 19 residues. Study-wide findings and caveats: Twins' excess sharing was less marked for out-of-frame beta sequences.

MiXCR was run by TCRdb on the 5' RACE reads, yielding one entry per CDR3 protein. The sample shows around 1.7 million distinct CDR3 sequences, about 31% of them seen only once. Specimen: cord blood. The chain couples TRBV12-3 or TRBV12-4 to TRBJ1-5; unclear D gene. This TCR was sampled from a newborn girl in good health. Here the CDR3 reads CASSHTTRGLTYSNQPQHF. CDR3 sequence (DNA): TGTGCCAGCAGTCATACGACTCGAGGGTTAACATATAGCAATCAGCCCCAGCATTTT.